The clone carrying this TCR beta chain has just a few counts. Its specificity is not known. MiXCR, applied by TCRdb to the 5' RACE reads, yields one record per CDR3 protein. The repertoire consists of some 500,000 distinct CDR3 sequences, with 14% occurring once and the leading ten covering 0.52%. CDR3 length equals 15 residues. The germline V gene encodes CDR1 LNHNV and CDR2 YYDKDF (reference sequence). V gave up 1 base and J gave up 1 base, with 9 bases separating them. These data come from a study of identical twins. Whole-study findings and limits: A partial confounding effect on zero-insertion analyses could come from invariant MAIT and iNKT cells.

These same records also appear under a second study, on yellow fever vaccine responses in identical twins.

This clonotype was obtained from a woman under 30 in good health. Material: CD4+ T cells sorted from blood. V usage is TRBV15 and J usage is TRBJ2-3; no clear D. The chain's CDR3 is CATSRGGSGTDTQYF. CDR3 nucleotide sequence: TGTGCCACCAGCAGAGGAGGATCGGGCACAGATACGCAGTATTTT.